The 10 T cell receptor beta chains listed next were all sequenced from one sample in a study of CD8 T cells in Susac syndrome. Random hexamers primed reverse transcription of about 0.5 to 1 ug RNA. TCRdb redid the calling of the immunoSEQ multiplex PCR reads with MiXCR, one entry per CDR3 protein. The table records under 350,000 distinct CDR3 sequences, roughly 94% of them present only once. Sequenced: CD4+ T cells from PBMCs. Receptor source: a human donor with multiple sclerosis.

V usage is TRBV20-1 and J usage is TRBJ2-7; no clear D gene. CDR3 length equals 15 residues. From germline, CDR1 is DFQATT and CDR2 SNEGSKA (reference sequence). Deletions cut 1 base from V and 2 bases from J, with 15 bases between. CDR3 residues: CSARAPGLSPYEQYF. CDR3 coding DNA: TGCAGTGCTAGAGCTCCGGGTCTTTCTCCCTACGAGCAGTACTTC.

The V gene is TRBV12-3 or TRBV12-4, the J gene TRBJ1-2; D is uncertain. Deletions cut 5 bases from V and 6 bases from J, with 16 bases between. The CDR3 consists of 14 residues. The CDR3 bases are TGTGCCAGCAGTCTGACCGGGAAAGGAGATGGCTACACCTTC. This translates into CASSLTGKGDGYTF.

V and J are TRBV6-5 and TRBJ2-1, with 7 bases fitting TRBD2. With 8 bases clipped from V and 0 bases from J, the junction kept 7 bases outside the gene matches. CDR3 length: 15 residues. Germline V gives CDR1 MNHEY, CDR2 SVGAGI. In nucleotides, the CDR3 is TGTGCCAGCCGACGGGGGGTTAGCTCCTACAATGAGCAGTTCTTC. It translates to CASRRGVSSYNEQFF.

This clonotype has a handful of counts. The chain joins TRBV19 to TRBJ1-1, with a possible D match to TRBD1 (6 bases). CDR3 length equals 12 residues. V was pared by 5 bases and J by 7 bases, with 11 bases between. Per germline, CDR1 LNHDA and CDR2 SQIVND (reference sequence). The CDR3 nucleotides are TGTGCCAGTAGTTATCCAGGGGTTGAAGCTTTCTTT. It encodes CASSYPGVEAFF.

CDR3 residues: CSVTFLSEKRDTQYF. The CDR3 DNA reads as TGCAGCGTTACCTTCCTGAGCGAGAAAAGGGATACGCAGTATTTT. The chain uses TRBV29-1 and TRBJ2-3; D gene ambiguous. Germline lookup yields CDR1 SQVTM and CDR2 ANQGSEA. The CDR3 covers 15 residues. V dropped 5 bases and J dropped 6 bases, with 21 bases sitting between them.

The J gene is TRBJ2-5, the V gene TRBV10-3; 9 bases are a match to TRBD2. This CDR3 spans 16 amino acids. Germline trimming cut 3 bases from V and 4 bases from J; bases unmatched to any gene: 9. CDR1 is ENHRY, CDR2 SYGVKD, per germline. The CDR3 sequence: CAISESGGRVGETQYF. The DNA of the CDR3 is TGTGCCATCAGTGAATCCGGCGGGAGGGTGGGAGAGACCCAGTACTTC.

V gene TRBV5-1 combines with J gene TRBJ2-3, with 7 bases aligning to TRBD1. The length of the CDR3 is 12 residues. V lost 5 bases to trimming and J lost 11 bases; unmatched junction nucleotides: 8. Germline V gene sequence: CDR1 SGHRS, CDR2 YFSETQ. For the CDR3, the DNA is TGCGCCAGCAGATTCGACAGGGACAAGCAGTATTTT. It yields the protein CASRFDRDKQYF.

The count of this clonotype is one. V gene TRBV7-9 combines with J gene TRBJ1-2; D is undetermined. V gave up 4 bases and J gave up 7 bases, with 13 bases separating them. Germline lookup yields CDR1 SEHNR and CDR2 FQNEAQ (reference sequence). This CDR3 spans 13 amino acids. Here the CDR3 reads CASSSRQRGGYTF. The CDR3 bases are TGTGCCAGCAGCTCACGTCAACGGGGTGGCTACACCTTC.

In DNA, the CDR3 is TGTGCCAGCTCACCGGGACATCCCAACTATGGCTACACCTTC. Protein sequence: CASSPGHPNYGYTF. This chain joins TRBV18 and TRBJ1-2; tentatively, D is TRBD1 (6 bases). Germline lookup yields CDR1 KGHSH and CDR2 LQKENI. The CDR3 spans 14 residues. With 3 bases removed from V and 2 bases from J, the gap between germline ends came to 10 bases.

This clonotype appeared a few times. The rearrangement links TRBV9 to TRBJ1-2; possible D gene TRBD1, 5 bases. The germline gives CDR1 SGDLS, CDR2 YYNGEE. The germline V and J ends were trimmed by 3 bases and 2 bases, with 14 bases remaining between them. The CDR3 covers 15 residues. The CDR3 is CASSEGPGRNYGYTF. The CDR3 region has the DNA TGTGCCAGCAGCGAGGGGCCAGGGAGGAACTATGGCTACACCTTC.